This T cell receptor (beta chain) was captured by sequencing in a study of cytomegalovirus exposure and HLA in healthy donors. Notes on the study in general: In the 100 to 150 validation repertoires, approximately 94% of cluster scores exceeded 0, per a later analysis. Rarity held for most TCR sequences, but there were some public TCRs that occurred in many donors.

Germline loops: CDR1 SGHVS, CDR2 FQNEAQ. This CDR3 contains 14 residues. Trimming stripped 5 bases from V and 3 bases from J, with 14 bases between. This clone was seen a handful of times. Its cognate antigen is unknown. While the first cohort had around 700 subjects, the donors belonged to the separate validation cohort of over a hundred subjects. Using immunoSEQ multiplex PCR, the repertoire was profiled, and TCRdb retains in-frame clones only, with some absent. The sample holds roughly 120,000 clones, 86% seen once. The sequenced sample was PBMCs. This receptor was taken from a man aged 18-30 years in good health and CMV-seronegative. V usage is TRBV7-8 and J usage is TRBJ2-7; D possibly corresponds to TRBD2 (5 bases). The CDR3 protein is CASSLNGLSYEQYF. CDR3 DNA sequence: TGTGCCAGCAGCCTCAACGGACTGAGCTACGAGCAGTACTTC.